These 10 T cell receptor beta chains came from one sample sequenced in a study of shared clonotypes between healthy human individuals. Clones were sequenced by immunoSEQ multiplex PCR, and TCRdb holds only the in-frame ones, with some missing. This sample carries 2 million or so clones, around 95% of them seen once, and the ten largest clones take more than 0.1%. Input material: naive CD4+ T cells sorted from blood. Subset: CD45RA+ positively selected. The source is a man younger than 30 in good health.

The chain is built from TRBV19 and TRBJ1-1, with 8 bases aligning to TRBD1. CDR3 size: 15 residues. From germline, CDR1 is LNHDA and CDR2 SQIVND (reference sequence). Trimming at V came to 10 bases and at J to 5 bases, leaving 15 bases not matched to a gene. CDR3: CANLLGPDRETEAFF. The CDR3 DNA follows: TGTGCCAATCTTCTGGGACCGGACAGGGAGACTGAAGCTTTCTTT.

Notes on this clone: A read error may produce the germline difference seen at one junction end. The gene calls are TRBV11-1 and TRBJ2-3, with a possible D match to TRBD1 (5 bases). The germline V gene has CDR1 SGHAT and CDR2 FQDESV (reference sequence). This CDR3 comprises 14 residues. The CDR3 DNA follows: TGTGCCAGCAGCTTCCAGGGAATCACAGATACCCAGTATTTT. It translates to CASSFQGITDTQYF.

This chain uses TRBV7-2 with TRBJ1-1; D is perhaps TRBD1 (6 bases). V lost 1 base to trimming and J lost 11 bases, with 17 bases between them. Germline CDR1 and CDR2: SGHTA and FQGNSA. CDR3 size: 14 residues. CDR3 bases: TGTGCCAGCAGCTTAGGTTTTCAGGGGAGAGAGGCTTTCTTT. Residues: CASSLGFQGREAFF.

The rearrangement joins TRBV5-1 to TRBJ2-5; TRBD2 matches 11 bases. Germline-derived CDR1 and CDR2 are SGHRS and YFSETQ. The CDR3 has 16 residues. V lost 4 bases and J lost 4; bases outside the gene matches: 9. The CDR3 here is CASSLIAGGVGETQYF. In nucleotides, the CDR3 is TGCGCCAGCAGCCTCATAGCGGGAGGGGTAGGAGAGACCCAGTACTTC.

The rearrangement uses TRBV10-3 and TRBJ2-7; D possibly matches TRBD1 or TRBD2 (6 bases each). The V and J ends lost 6 bases and 0 bases respectively, with 24 bases between them. Germline values: CDR1 ENHRY, CDR2 SYGVKD. This CDR3 is 18 amino acids long. CDR3 in amino acids: CAIREGGLGVLPSYEQYF. The CDR3 DNA sequence: TGTGCCATCAGAGAAGGGGGGCTAGGGGTCCTACCCTCCTACGAGCAGTACTTC.

In this sample, this clone turned up once. The chain links TRBV6-1 to TRBJ2-1, with D perhaps assigned TRBD1 or TRBD2 (5 bases each). The germline V and J ends were trimmed by 1 base and 4 bases, with 11 bases remaining between them. CDR1 is MNHNS, CDR2 SASEGT, per germline. The CDR3 sequence is 15 residues long. CDR3 in amino acids: CASSEDRGPYNEQFF. As DNA, the CDR3 is TGTGCCAGCAGTGAAGACCGGGGCCCTTACAATGAGCAGTTCTTC.

The chain recombines TRBV5-1 with TRBJ2-2; 8 bases agree with TRBD2. J lost 3 bases, V lost 4 bases, and 5 bases had no gene match. CDR3 length: 15 residues. Germline CDR1 SGHRS, CDR2 YFSETQ. CDR3 in DNA: TGCGCCAGCAGCACTACTAGCGGCGACACCGGGGAGCTGTTTTTT. This translates into CASSTTSGDTGELFF.

The count of this clone is one. The J gene is TRBJ2-3, the V gene TRBV5-1, with 9 bases lining up with TRBD2. The CDR3 length is 15 residues. V shed 7 bases and J 0 bases; nucleotides not matched to a gene: 6. Germline values: CDR1 SGHRS, CDR2 YFSETQ. The CDR3 protein is CASALAGPSTDTQYF. The CDR3 region has the DNA TGCGCCAGCGCCCTAGCGGGGCCAAGCACAGATACGCAGTATTTT.

The chain joins TRBV6-5 to TRBJ2-7, with TRBD1 as a possible D gene (6 bases). The CDR3 totals 14 residues. V lost 6 bases to trimming and J lost 2 bases, with 14 bases between them. CDR1 is MNHEY, CDR2 SVGAGI, per germline. The CDR3 DNA is TGTGCCAGCAGGAAAAACAGGGTAGCCTACGAGCAGTACTTC. Its protein is CASRKNRVAYEQYF.

In its sample, this clone was seen once. The gene calls are TRBV2 and TRBJ1-2, with a tentative D call TRBD1 (5 bases). The CDR3 consists of 17 residues. Germline CDR1 SNHLY, CDR2 FYNNEI. The V end was cut by 6 bases, the J end by 1 base, with 21 bases between. CDR3: CASRDDTGPFINYGYTF. The CDR3 DNA reads as TGTGCCAGCAGAGATGATACGGGACCCTTCATTAACTATGGCTACACCTTC.